The clone carrying this TCR beta chain occurred many times. The DNA is left out, because the CDR3 cannot be placed on it with certainty; the CDR3 is given as TCRdb lists it. The CDR3 region is 15 residues in length, termini included. Over 18 months, lack of ophthalmopathy progression marked Graves' hyperthyroidism as stable. These patients, aged 18 to 65, had recently diagnosed hyperthyroidism lasting under 2 months. This entry comes from a study of T cells in Graves' hyperthyroidism and ophthalmopathy. Study in general: Sampling of peripheral blood happened at initial diagnosis, prior to any treatment.

RNA transcripts gave rise to amplified TCR beta CDR3 regions. The HTBI primer set served for first-round RT-PCR of the TCR CDR3. TCRdb reprocessed the multiplex PCR reads via MiXCR and lists one record per CDR3 protein. Among a few hundred thousand distinct CDR3 sequences, approximately 14% were seen once, and the ten largest hold less than 20%. The sequenced material came from blood. The gene calls are TRBV12-3 or TRBV12-4 and TRBJ1-2. This receptor was taken from a woman between 18 and 30 years old with Graves' hyperthyroidism. The CDR3 here is CASSSSTDANYGYTF.